The following is a T cell receptor beta chain sequence with its context. Antigen: not known. This record belongs to a study of graft-versus-host responses after intestinal transplantation. Study in general: Recipients received multivisceral, liver-intestinal, or isolated intestinal transplants. Recipients uniformly received anti-thymocyte globulin induction, followed by tacrolimus and steroids for approximately 3 years. Study-level findings and limits: The study associated peak circulating GvH clone levels with early post-transplant HvG declines. Analysis identified GvH clones in recipient marrow, with some appearing first in ileum or blood.

CDR1 and CDR2 (germline): MNHEY, SMNVEV (reference sequence). Trimming took 2 bases from V and 7 from J, leaving 20 bases between them. The CDR3 totals 16 residues. Sequencing was performed with immunoSEQ multiplex PCR; in TCRdb, only in-frame clones are kept and a portion is missing. The sample holds roughly 53,000 clones; about 89% are singletons and the top ten take approximately 5.1%. This rearrangement joins TRBV27 to TRBJ1-2; D unresolved. The source of this sequence is a human patient who received an intestinal transplant, so some T cells may come from the graft donor. This material consisted of PBMCs, taken 650 to 670 days after intestinal transplant. CDR3 in amino acids: CASSLIAGGKDSGYTF. CDR3 coding DNA: TGTGCCAGCAGTTTAATCGCGGGCGGAAAGGACTCTGGCTACACCTTC.